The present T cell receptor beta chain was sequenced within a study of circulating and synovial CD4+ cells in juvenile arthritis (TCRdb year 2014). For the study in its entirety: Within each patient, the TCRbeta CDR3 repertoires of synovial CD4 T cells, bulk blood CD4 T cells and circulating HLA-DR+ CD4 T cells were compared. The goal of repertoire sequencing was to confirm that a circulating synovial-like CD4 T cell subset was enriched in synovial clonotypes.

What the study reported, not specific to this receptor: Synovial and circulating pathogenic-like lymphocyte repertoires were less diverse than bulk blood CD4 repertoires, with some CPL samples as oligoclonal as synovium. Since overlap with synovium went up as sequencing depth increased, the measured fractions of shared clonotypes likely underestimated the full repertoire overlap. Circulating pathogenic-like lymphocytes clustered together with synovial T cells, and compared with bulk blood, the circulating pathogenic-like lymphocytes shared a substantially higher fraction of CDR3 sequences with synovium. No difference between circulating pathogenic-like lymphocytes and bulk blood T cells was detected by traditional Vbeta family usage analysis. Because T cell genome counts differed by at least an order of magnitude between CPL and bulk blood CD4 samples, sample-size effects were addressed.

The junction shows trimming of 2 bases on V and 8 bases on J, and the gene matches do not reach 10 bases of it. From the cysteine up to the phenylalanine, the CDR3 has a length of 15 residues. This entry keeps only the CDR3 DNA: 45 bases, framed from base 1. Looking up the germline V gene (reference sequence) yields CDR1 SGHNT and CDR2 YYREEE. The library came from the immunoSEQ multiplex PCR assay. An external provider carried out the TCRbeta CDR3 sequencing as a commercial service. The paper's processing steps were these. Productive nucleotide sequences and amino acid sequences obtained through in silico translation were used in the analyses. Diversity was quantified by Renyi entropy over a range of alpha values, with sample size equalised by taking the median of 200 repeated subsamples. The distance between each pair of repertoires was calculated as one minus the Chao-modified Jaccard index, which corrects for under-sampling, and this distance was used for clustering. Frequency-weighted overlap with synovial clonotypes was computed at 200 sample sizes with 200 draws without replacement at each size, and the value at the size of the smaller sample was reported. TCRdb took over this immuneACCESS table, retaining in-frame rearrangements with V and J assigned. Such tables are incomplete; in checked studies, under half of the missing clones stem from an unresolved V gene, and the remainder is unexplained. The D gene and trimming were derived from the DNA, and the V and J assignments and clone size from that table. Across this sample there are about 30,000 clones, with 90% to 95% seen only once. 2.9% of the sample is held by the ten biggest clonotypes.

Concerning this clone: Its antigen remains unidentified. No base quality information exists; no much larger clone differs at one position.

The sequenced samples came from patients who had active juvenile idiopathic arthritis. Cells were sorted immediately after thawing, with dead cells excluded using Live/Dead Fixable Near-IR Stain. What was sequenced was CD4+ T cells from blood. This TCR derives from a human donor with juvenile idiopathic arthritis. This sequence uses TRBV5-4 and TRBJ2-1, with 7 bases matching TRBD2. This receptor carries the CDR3 CASSLEGGRQHEQFF. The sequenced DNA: TGTGCCAGCAGCTTAGAGGGAGGGAGACAACATGAGCAGTTCTTC.